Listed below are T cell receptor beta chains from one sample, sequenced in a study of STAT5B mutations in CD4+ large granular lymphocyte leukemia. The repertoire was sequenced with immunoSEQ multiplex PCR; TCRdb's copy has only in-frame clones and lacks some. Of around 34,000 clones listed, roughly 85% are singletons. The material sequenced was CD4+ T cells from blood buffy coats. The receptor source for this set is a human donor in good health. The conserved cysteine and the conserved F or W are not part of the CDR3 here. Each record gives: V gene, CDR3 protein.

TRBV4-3,ASSQDPGGGEQF
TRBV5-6,ASRVMSTDTQY
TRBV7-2,ASSTSGRLADTQY
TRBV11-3,ASSLVAESGEQF
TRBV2,ASNIYGNQETQY
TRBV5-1,ASSSSTSGADTQY
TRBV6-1,AIAWGGRARNEQF
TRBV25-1,ASRGDNYGYT
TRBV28,ASRGASGSGDTQY
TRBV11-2,ASSIRQGNYEQY
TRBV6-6,ASIFDRGGRNQPQH
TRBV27,ASSPGPTWNTGELF